This T cell receptor beta chain is from a study of shared clonotypes between healthy human individuals. From germline, CDR1 is MNHNS and CDR2 SASEGT. This CDR3 spans 14 amino acids. J was trimmed by 3 bases and V by 6 bases; bases with no gene match: 3. This clone was counted only a few times. The identical CDR3 is also encoded by other nucleotide sequences in the sample. Original analysis: ImmunoSEQ junction-only sequences lacked quality scores, so their filtering differed. Sequencing used immunoSEQ multiplex PCR; TCRdb keeps in-frame clones, though not all of them. V, J and clone size are those of that table, while D and trimming were read from the DNA. The repertoire has around 2.5 million clones, 90% to 95% of them found once; the top ten carry 0.36%.

This sequence joins TRBV6-1 and TRBJ1-5, with TRBD1 matching 9 bases. This sequence originates from a man younger than 35 in good health. Some clones in this sample may be carry-over from other donors' samples. Sequencing was performed on naive CD4+ T cells from PBMCs. As for subset: CD45RA+ positively selected. The CDR3 sequence is CASSLQGANQPQHF. The CDR3 region has the DNA TGTGCCAGCAGCTTACAGGGGGCCAATCAGCCCCAGCATTTT.